These 20 T cell receptor beta chains came from one sample sequenced in a study of identical twins. TCRdb passed the 5' RACE reads through MiXCR, listing each CDR3 protein once. The sample carries hundreds of thousands of distinct CDR3 sequences, around 15% recorded once. Sequenced input: memory (CD45RO+) T cells sorted from blood. Receptors originate from a woman in her late teens or twenties in good health.

The rearrangement links TRBV6-2 or TRBV6-3 to TRBJ2-5, with D tentatively TRBD2 (6 bases). Trimming stripped 10 bases from V and 5 bases from J, with 17 bases between. This CDR3 has 13 residues. Germline V CDR1 and CDR2: MNHEY, SVGEGT. DNA of the CDR3: TGTGCCACCGCGGTTCAAGCGGGCGAGACCCAGTACTTC. Its protein product is CATAVQAGETQYF.

A few counts support this clonotype. The V and J genes are TRBV16 and TRBJ1-1; D not resolved. V was shortened by 0 bases and J by 1 base, with 9 bases between the two germline ends. In germline, CDR1 is KGHSY, CDR2 FQNENV. This CDR3 comprises 15 residues. The CDR3 nucleotides are TGTGCCAGCAGCCAATCGGGAGCAGGGAACACTGAAGCTTTCTTT. Translated: CASSQSGAGNTEAFF. The entire variable domain, with the rest obtained from reference TRBV16 and TRBJ1-1, is as follows: GEEVAQTPKHLVRGEGQKAKLYCAPIKGHSYVFWYQQVLKNEFKFLISFQNENVFDETGMPKERFSAKCLPNSPCSLEIQATKLEDSAVYFCASSQSGAGNTEAFFGQGTRLTVV.

The chain employs TRBV9 and TRBJ2-1, with D perhaps TRBD1 (6 bases). Per the germline V gene, CDR1 is SGDLS and CDR2 is YYNGEE. Deletions cut 2 bases from V and 7 bases from J, with 13 bases between. This CDR3 is built from 14 residues. In DNA, the CDR3 is TGTGCCAGCAGCGTCCGACAGGTGACGAATGAGCAGTTCTTC. Translated: CASSVRQVTNEQFF.

The chain carries TRBV10-3 and TRBJ2-1, with a tentative D call TRBD2 (6 bases). The germline CDR1 and CDR2 sequences are ENHRY and SYGVKD. The CDR3 is 19 residues long. Deletions cut 0 bases from V and 5 bases from J, with 23 bases between. The CDR3 here is CAISESLHGGTSLNNEQFF. The CDR3 DNA follows: TGTGCCATCAGTGAGTCGCTCCACGGGGGAACTAGCCTTAACAATGAGCAGTTCTTC.

The chain carries TRBV12-3 or TRBV12-4 and TRBJ1-5, with TRBD1 identical over 8 bases. CDR3 length: 15 amino acids. V trimming: 6 bases; J trimming: 4 bases; junction bases outside the gene matches: 8. CDR3 DNA sequence: TGTGCCAGCAGCCCGGACAGGGCGGCGAATCAGCCCCAGCATTTT. As protein: CASSPDRAANQPQHF.

The chain employs TRBV20-1 and TRBJ2-2, with TRBD2 identical over 13 bases. Germline-derived CDR1 and CDR2 are DFQATT and SNEGSKA (reference sequence). The CDR3 has 14 residues. The ends lost 5 bases at V and 7 bases at J; junction bases unmatched: 4. This chain's CDR3 is CSARTSGRFGELFF. The CDR3 DNA reads as TGCAGTGCTCGGACTAGCGGGAGATTCGGGGAGCTGTTTTTT.

The V gene is TRBV11-2, the J gene TRBJ2-5; D call uncertain. Germline V gives CDR1 SGHAT, CDR2 FQNNGV. The CDR3 is 15 amino acids. V dropped 1 base and J dropped 2 bases, with 11 bases sitting between them. CDR3 amino acids: CASSLAPFSQETQYF. The CDR3 nucleotides are TGTGCCAGCAGCTTAGCACCTTTTTCGCAAGAGACCCAGTACTTC.

Only a few counts were recorded for this clonotype. The chain joins TRBV20-1 to TRBJ2-3, with D possibly matching TRBD2 (6 bases). The CDR3 runs 15 residues. The germline V gene has CDR1 DFQATT and CDR2 SNEGSKA (reference sequence). The V and J ends lost 0 bases and 5 bases respectively, with 15 bases between them. CDR3 nucleotides: TGCAGTGCTAGAGATCTCGGCGGGATCGGAGATACGCAGTATTTT. Protein: CSARDLGGIGDTQYF.

This clonotype was observed a handful of times. V and J are TRBV20-1 and TRBJ2-1, with D tentatively TRBD2 (7 bases). The CDR3 is 16 residues long. CDR1 and CDR2 from the germline V gene are DFQATT and SNEGSKA (reference sequence). V shed 7 bases and J shed 0 bases, with 19 bases lying between them. The CDR3 reads CSVILRGASSYNEQFF. CDR3 nucleotides: TGCAGTGTTATCCTCCGGGGGGCTAGCTCCTACAATGAGCAGTTCTTC.

There are a few counts of this clonotype. The chain employs TRBV3-1 and TRBJ2-7, with 8 bases that match TRBD2. The CDR3 has 17 amino acids. J gave up 1 base and V 3 bases, and 11 bases lay outside the gene matches. Germline V gene sequence: CDR1 LGHDT, CDR2 YNNKEL (reference sequence). The CDR3 protein is CASSQSGLAGRSYEQYF. Written as DNA, the CDR3 is TGTGCCAGCAGCCAGTCGGGGCTAGCGGGTCGATCCTACGAGCAGTACTTC.

This clonotype came up a few times. This sequence joins TRBV5-6 and TRBJ2-5; 8 nucleotides align to TRBD1. CDR3 length: 14 amino acids. CDR1 SGHDT and CDR2 YYEEEE come from the germline V gene. Trimming took 4 bases from V and 5 from J; bases not matched to a gene: 7. The CDR3 protein is CASSRTGRLETQYF. Here the CDR3 DNA reads TGTGCCAGCAGCCGGACAGGGAGGTTGGAGACCCAGTACTTC.

This clonotype has a handful of counts. The chain joins TRBV7-8 to TRBJ2-2; D tentatively reads TRBD1 or TRBD2 (5 bases each). From germline, CDR1 is SGHVS and CDR2 FQNEAQ. The length of the CDR3 is 18 residues. Between the trimmed V and J ends, which lost 1 base and 3 bases, there was a span of 18 bases. The CDR3 reads CASSLDIGTSQDTGELFF. The CDR3 DNA reads as TGTGCCAGCAGCTTAGATATTGGGACCTCCCAGGACACCGGGGAGCTGTTTTTT.

This clonotype was picked up many times. The chain employs TRBV29-1 and TRBJ1-1, with a tentative D call TRBD1 (5 bases). CDR3 size: 14 residues. V lost 3 bases, J lost 3 bases, and 14 bases lay in between. Germline lookup yields CDR1 SQVTM and CDR2 ANQGSEA. This CDR3 reads CSVDWGYGYTEAFF. The CDR3 nucleotides are TGCAGCGTTGATTGGGGGTATGGGTACACTGAAGCTTTCTTT.

This clonotype was found a few times. This chain joins TRBV29-1 and TRBJ2-7; TRBD2 matches at 12 bases. The ends lost 7 bases at V and 2 bases at J; junction bases unmatched: 6. Germline V lookup: CDR1 SQVTM, CDR2 ANQGSEA. The length of the CDR3 is 14 residues. The CDR3 is CSALGLAGTYEQYF. Here the CDR3 DNA reads TGCAGCGCCCTAGGACTAGCGGGGACCTACGAGCAGTACTTC.

The table lists this clonotype with a few counts. The CDR3 DNA follows: TGTGCCAGCAGTCCCTGGACAGGGGTTGACTATGGCTACACCTTC. Its protein product is CASSPWTGVDYGYTF. V gene TRBV27 combines with J gene TRBJ1-2, with 9 bases aligning to TRBD1. V dropped 5 bases and J dropped 3; count of bases not matched to a gene: 7. Germline loops: CDR1 MNHEY, CDR2 SMNVEV (reference sequence). The CDR3 is 15 residues long.

The chain carries TRBV5-1 and TRBJ1-1; 8 bases are a match to TRBD1. CDR1 and CDR2 from the germline V gene are SGHRS and YFSETQ. Trimming cost V 3 bases and J 1 base; bases outside gene matches: 5. This CDR3 has 15 amino acids. The CDR3: CASSWAGTGNTEAFF. The CDR3 coding sequence is TGCGCCAGCAGCTGGGCCGGGACAGGGAACACTGAAGCTTTCTTT.

V usage is TRBV3-1 and J usage is TRBJ1-2, with TRBD1 matching over 7 bases. V trimming: 3 bases; J trimming: 4 bases; junction bases outside the gene matches: 5. Germline V CDR1 and CDR2: LGHDT, YNNKEL (reference sequence). The CDR3 is 14 residues long. The CDR3 region is CASSQNRGGYGYTF. DNA for the CDR3: TGTGCCAGCAGCCAGAACAGGGGCGGCTATGGCTACACCTTC.

This clonotype has a count of ten or more. The V call is TRBV5-1, the J call TRBJ2-7; possibly TRBD2 for D (6 bases). The CDR3 totals 15 residues. Germline CDR1 is SGHRS and CDR2 is YFSETQ. Trimming took 2 bases from V and 4 from J, leaving 16 bases between them. The CDR3 bases are TGCGCCAGCAGCTTAGGCGGGGACTCGGCTTACGAGCAGTACTTC. Translated: CASSLGGDSAYEQYF.

V gene TRBV6-2 or TRBV6-3 combines with J gene TRBJ2-3; 8 bases line up with TRBD2. Germline V lookup: CDR1 MNHEY, CDR2 SVGEGT. This CDR3 is 15 amino acids long. V was pared by 2 bases and J by 4 bases, with 5 bases of the junction left unmatched. CDR3 region: CASSYDGRAADTQYF. The CDR3 nucleotides read TGTGCCAGCAGTTACGACGGGAGGGCCGCAGATACGCAGTATTTT.

This clonotype occurred a few times. The chain links TRBV10-3 to TRBJ1-1; D ambiguous. Trimming took off 5 bases at V and 3 bases at J, with 10 bases between the two ends. The length of the CDR3 is 13 residues. The germline V gene has CDR1 ENHRY and CDR2 SYGVKD. The CDR3 DNA reads TGTGCCATCAGTTGGGGATCCGACACTGAAGCTTTCTTT. Translated: CAISWGSDTEAFF.